The rows below give T cell receptor beta chains drawn from one sample of a study of blood T cells in healthy people across ages. TCRdb recomputed calls from the 5' RACE reads with MiXCR, one row per CDR3 protein. The data hold roughly 680,000 distinct CDR3 sequences, with roughly 20% observed a single time. The specimen was blood. The receptors were sampled from a man aged 70-80 years in good health. Each CDR3 is given with its conserved first and last residue. The D gene is left open where the match is weak. Clone size is not always given. Where it is, it says once, few, many or a class for expanded clones.

>TRBV24-1|few|TRBJ2-7|-
CATSDGHTFEQYF
TGTGCCACCAGTGATGGGCATACTTTCGAGCAGTACTTC
>TRBV10-3|-|TRBJ1-3|TRBD1
CAIRTGGSGNTIYF
TGTGCCATCAGGACAGGGGGCTCAGGAAACACCATATATTTT
>TRBV12-3/TRBV12-4|few|TRBJ1-5|TRBD1
CASSTMGTGLNQPQHF
TGTGCCAGCAGTACGATGGGGACAGGTCTTAATCAGCCCCAGCATTTT
>TRBV7-8|few|TRBJ1-2|-
CASSARVEANYGYTF
TGTGCCAGCAGCGCGAGGGTAGAAGCTAACTATGGCTACACCTTC
>TRBV7-8|-|TRBJ2-5|TRBD1
CASRMDRGGETQYF
TGTGCCAGCAGGATGGACAGGGGAGGTGAGACCCAGTACTTC
>TRBV6-5|-|TRBJ1-2|TRBD1
CASSGQVSGYTF
TGTGCCAGCAGCGGACAGGTATCTGGCTACACCTTC
>TRBV28|few|TRBJ2-5|-
CASSLKGLQETQYF
TGTGCCAGCAGTTTGAAAGGGCTCCAAGAGACCCAGTACTTC
>TRBV20-1|few|TRBJ1-3|-
CGGARGSGNTIYF
TGCGGGGGCGCCAGGGGTTCTGGAAACACCATATATTTT
>TRBV20-1|-|TRBJ2-7|-
CSASVGGWQYF
TGCAGTGCTAGTGTAGGCGGGTGGCAGTACTTC
>TRBV27|-|TRBJ2-7|-
CASSPQFRQVPYEQYF
TGTGCCAGCAGTCCCCAATTCCGACAGGTACCCTACGAGCAGTACTTC
>TRBV5-1|few|TRBJ2-1|-
CASSRGAGLGNEQFF
TGCGCCAGCAGCCGGGGGGCAGGGCTAGGTAATGAGCAGTTCTTC
>TRBV7-9|-|TRBJ2-5|TRBD2
CASSRRGGKYQETQYF
TGTGCCAGCAGCAGGCGCGGGGGGAAGTACCAAGAGACCCAGTACTTC
>TRBV9|few|TRBJ2-7|TRBD2
CASSLSASSGYEQYF
TGTGCCAGCAGCCTCTCGGCGTCTAGCGGCTACGAGCAGTACTTC
>TRBV9|-|TRBJ1-5|-
CASSARSDQPQHF
TGTGCCAGCAGCGCCCGGAGTGATCAGCCCCAGCATTTT
>TRBV5-1|many|TRBJ2-5|-
CASSLALAAGETQYF
TGCGCCAGCAGCTTGGCTTTAGCGGCAGGGGAGACCCAGTACTTC
>TRBV27|-|TRBJ2-1|-
CASSLVYGGNEQFF
TGTGCCAGCAGTTTGGTTTACGGTGGGAATGAGCAGTTCTTC
>TRBV28|few|TRBJ1-2|-
CASIGGLYGYTF
TGTGCCAGCATAGGGGGGCTCTATGGCTACACCTTC
>TRBV6-2/TRBV6-3|-|TRBJ2-7|-
CASSQIYEQYF
TGTGCCAGCAGTCAAATCTACGAGCAGTACTTC
>TRBV7-6|few|TRBJ2-5|TRBD2
CASSLAGTSGEGQETQYF
TGTGCCAGCAGCTTAGCCGGGACTAGCGGAGAAGGCCAAGAGACCCAGTACTTC
>TRBV2|few|TRBJ1-1|TRBD1
CASRGDSLNTEAFF
TGTGCCAGCAGGGGGGACAGCTTGAACACTGAAGCTTTCTTT
>TRBV2|few|TRBJ2-7|-
CASRLRGGSYEQYF
TGTGCCAGCCGGCTTAGGGGGGGAAGCTACGAGCAGTACTTC
>TRBV7-9|few|TRBJ2-7|TRBD2
CASSLSGTSREQYF
TGTGCCAGCAGCTTATCCGGGACTAGCCGCGAGCAGTACTTC
>TRBV7-3|-|TRBJ1-6|TRBD1
CASSFDRDSPLHF
TGTGCCAGCAGCTTCGACAGGGATTCACCCCTCCACTTT
>TRBV5-5|many|TRBJ2-7|TRBD1
CASSLGDRGLREQYF
TGTGCCAGCAGCTTGGGGGACAGGGGGCTCCGCGAGCAGTACTTC
>TRBV12-3/TRBV12-4|-|TRBJ2-1|TRBD2
CACSLSAPRPWTSGRIEQFF
TGTGCCTGCAGTCTTTCCGCCCCCCGGCCCTGGACTAGCGGGAGAATTGAGCAGTTCTTC
>TRBV6-5|few|TRBJ2-3|-
CASSYPGTKRADTQYF
TGTGCCAGCAGTTACCCCGGGACGAAAAGGGCAGATACGCAGTATTTT
>TRBV27|-|TRBJ1-1|-
CASNSLGWENTEAFF
TGTGCCAGCAATTCCCTGGGGTGGGAGAACACTGAAGCTTTCTTT
>TRBV7-6|few|TRBJ1-5|TRBD1
CASSLEGRGLSNQPQHF
TGTGCCAGCAGCTTAGAGGGCAGGGGGCTAAGCAATCAGCCCCAGCATTTT
>TRBV4-1|-|TRBJ1-5|-
CASSQNSVEGNQPQHF
TGCGCCAGCAGCCAAAACTCGGTCGAAGGCAATCAGCCCCAGCATTTT
>TRBV6-2/TRBV6-3|-|TRBJ2-2|-
CASRGDERTLNTGELFF
TGTGCCAGCAGGGGGGATGAGCGGACCTTGAACACCGGGGAGCTGTTTTTT
>TRBV20-1|few|TRBJ2-7|-
CSASGRAVEQYF
TGCAGTGCTAGCGGGAGAGCGGTCGAGCAGTACTTC
>TRBV5-1|-|TRBJ2-3|-
CASSGASRESDTQYF
TGCGCCAGCAGCGGGGCTAGCCGAGAATCAGATACGCAGTATTTT
>TRBV7-2|many|TRBJ1-4|-
CASSLESAGREKLFF
TGTGCCAGCAGCCTAGAGTCGGCAGGACGCGAAAAACTGTTTTTT
>TRBV25-1|-|TRBJ2-7|-
CASSSGISRSEQYF
TGTGCCAGCAGCTCAGGGATCAGTCGCTCCGAGCAGTACTTC
>TRBV3-1|-|TRBJ2-3|TRBD2
CACSPGLATDTQYF
TGTGCCTGCAGCCCCGGACTAGCGACAGATACGCAGTATTTT
>TRBV20-1|few|TRBJ1-1|-
CSARDNVNTEAFF
TGCAGTGCTAGGGACAATGTGAACACTGAAGCTTTCTTT
>TRBV6-5|-|TRBJ2-7|-
CASSTGLTYEQYF
TGTGCCAGCTCAACGGGGCTCACCTACGAGCAGTACTTC
>TRBV18|many|TRBJ2-7|TRBD1
CASSPGTASYEQYF
TGTGCCAGCAGCCCCGGGACAGCATCCTACGAGCAGTACTTC
>TRBV3-1|few|TRBJ2-7|-
CASSQGSQGDGYEQYF
TGTGCCAGCAGCCAAGGATCCCAGGGAGATGGGTACGAGCAGTACTTC
>TRBV7-3|-|TRBJ2-1|TRBD2
CASSLGGSLAGYNEQFF
TGTGCCAGCAGCTTAGGTGGTTCACTAGCGGGGTACAATGAGCAGTTCTTC
>TRBV5-1|few|TRBJ2-7|-
CASSRQGGSTYEQYF
TGCGCCAGCAGCCGCCAGGGGGGCTCAACCTACGAGCAGTACTTC
>TRBV10-3|-|TRBJ2-2|-
CAISKTGDTGELFF
TGTGCCATCAGTAAGACAGGAGACACCGGGGAGCTGTTTTTT
>TRBV20-1|-|TRBJ2-3|-
CSARLQISDTQYF
TGCAGTGCTAGATTACAAATCTCCGATACGCAGTATTTT
>TRBV20-1|few|TRBJ2-5|-
CSPSTGQETQYF
TGCAGTCCTTCCACGGGGCAAGAGACCCAGTACTTC
>TRBV6-5|-|TRBJ2-3|-
CASSLSPRGSTDTQYF
TGTGCCAGCAGTTTATCCCCGCGCGGGAGCACAGATACGCAGTATTTT
>TRBV20-1|-|TRBJ1-3|TRBD1
CSAIGDRVSGNTIYF
TGCAGTGCTATAGGTGACAGGGTCTCTGGAAACACCATATATTTT
>TRBV5-1|few|TRBJ2-5|-
CASTYDKGTQYF
TGCGCCAGCACCTACGACAAAGGGACCCAGTACTTC
>TRBV5-1|-|TRBJ2-5|TRBD2
CASSLAGGQAETQYF
TGCGCCAGCAGCTTGGCGGGGGGGCAGGCAGAGACCCAGTACTTC
>TRBV12-3/TRBV12-4|few|TRBJ1-5|-
CASRAGSDQPQHF
TGTGCCAGCAGGGCAGGGTCAGATCAGCCCCAGCATTTT
>TRBV7-9|few|TRBJ2-7|TRBD2
CASSASGRSGEQYF
TGTGCCAGCAGTGCCAGCGGGAGAAGCGGCGAGCAGTACTTC
>TRBV6-6|many|TRBJ2-5|-
CASRTKETQYF
TGTGCCAGCAGGACCAAAGAGACCCAGTACTTC
>TRBV29-1|few|TRBJ1-1|TRBD1
CSARGTVPNTEAFF
TGCAGCGCCAGGGGGACAGTCCCCAACACTGAAGCTTTCTTT
>TRBV2|few|TRBJ1-1|-
CASSVTVNTEAFF
TGTGCCAGCAGTGTGACAGTGAACACTGAAGCTTTCTTT
>TRBV20-1|many|TRBJ2-1|TRBD2
CSGRGQGSYNEQFF
TGCAGCGGGAGGGGCCAGGGGTCCTACAATGAGCAGTTCTTC
>TRBV29-1|few|TRBJ2-5|-
CSVVPDLETQYF
TGCAGCGTTGTCCCAGACTTAGAGACCCAGTACTTC
>TRBV27|-|TRBJ2-7|TRBD1
CASRPRTGGYEQYF
TGTGCCAGCCGTCCCAGGACAGGGGGCTACGAGCAGTACTTC
>TRBV5-1|-|TRBJ1-2|-
CASSPDLLGQYYGYTF
TGCGCCAGCAGCCCGGACTTACTGGGCCAGTACTATGGCTACACCTTC
>TRBV20-1|-|TRBJ1-1|TRBD1
CSARDPTGGDTEAFF
TGCAGTGCTAGAGACCCGACAGGGGGAGACACTGAAGCTTTCTTT
>TRBV12-3/TRBV12-4|-|TRBJ2-3|-
CASSPVGSMRTDTQYF
TGTGCCAGCAGTCCCGTCGGCAGTATGAGGACAGATACGCAGTATTTT
>TRBV3-1|-|TRBJ2-7|-
CASSRFPGGEQYF
TGTGCCAGCAGCCGATTTCCCGGCGGCGAGCAGTACTTC